This passage covers 13 T cell receptor beta chains from one sample sequenced in a study of PD-L1 blockade in urothelial cancer. Repertoires were generated with immunoSEQ multiplex PCR, while TCRdb's copy carries only in-frame clones and drops some. Of 40,000 or so clones listed, more than 65% were seen once; the top ten hold approximately 3.5%. The source material was PBMCs, sampled around atezolizumab (anti-PD-L1) treatment. All receptors come from a man aged 65 to 79 with urothelial cancer.

This sequence joins TRBV7-8 and TRBJ2-5; no firm D call. The CDR3 sequence is 11 residues long. The germline gives CDR1 SGHVS, CDR2 FQNEAQ. Trimming removed 5 bases at V and 4 bases at J, with 5 bases between. The CDR3 DNA reads TGTGCCAGCAGCCCGAGAGAGACCCAGTACTTC. Translation: CASSPRETQYF.

This clone was found once. V usage is TRBV29-1 and J usage is TRBJ2-1, with D possibly being TRBD1 (6 bases). The CDR3 runs to 13 residues. Germline V gene lookup returns CDR1 SQVTM and CDR2 ANQGSEA. Trimming cost V 7 bases and J 6 bases, with 16 bases left between them. The CDR3 reads CSGNTIGGNEQFF. In DNA, the CDR3 is TGCAGCGGCAACACGATAGGGGGCAATGAGCAGTTCTTC.

The chain uses TRBV9 and TRBJ2-5, with 12 bases lining up with TRBD1. CDR1 is SGDLS and CDR2 is YYNGEE in the germline V gene. The ends lost 4 bases at V and 5 bases at J; junction bases unmatched: 12. The CDR3 totals 17 residues. The DNA of the CDR3 is TGTGCCAGCAGCCTATCCGGGACAGGGGGCTCAGGGGAGACCCAGTACTTC. As protein: CASSLSGTGGSGETQYF.

The V call is TRBV25-1, the J call TRBJ1-2; 7 bases match TRBD1. This CDR3 has 15 amino acids. The germline V gene has CDR1 MGHDK and CDR2 SYGVNS. V dropped 1 base and J dropped 6; count of bases not matched to a gene: 8. The DNA for the CDR3 is TGTGCCAGCAGTGAATTGGCCTGGCAGGGGGATGGCTACACCTTC. Translating it yields CASSELAWQGDGYTF.

This clone was seen a single time. The chain joins TRBV2 to TRBJ2-5, with 10 bases matching TRBD1. Germline assignment: CDR1 SNHLY and CDR2 FYNNEI. V shed 3 bases, J shed 5 bases, and the junction held 9 bases outside the gene matches. The CDR3 runs to 16 residues. This chain's CDR3 is CASSESGMTGGETQYF. For the CDR3, the DNA is TGTGCCAGCAGTGAGTCGGGCATGACAGGGGGCGAGACCCAGTACTTC.

The chain uses TRBV5-1 and TRBJ1-1, with 7 positions matching TRBD1. The CDR3 totals 15 residues. Germline CDR1 is SGHRS and CDR2 is YFSETQ. The J segment lost 4 bases and the V segment lost 2 bases, leaving 8 bases of the junction unmatched. CDR3: CASSFSQGRITEAFF. CDR3 sequence (DNA): TGCGCCAGCAGCTTCTCACAGGGGAGGATCACTGAAGCTTTCTTT.

The chain is built from TRBV2 and TRBJ2-1; 8 bases agree with TRBD2. CDR1 and CDR2 from the germline V gene are SNHLY and FYNNEI. The CDR3 is made up of 16 amino acids. The ends lost 4 bases at V and 4 bases at J; junction bases unmatched: 9. The CDR3 DNA reads TGTGCCAGCAGTGTGTTCCGGGAGGGACTTTACAATGAGCAGTTCTTC. It yields the protein CASSVFREGLYNEQFF.

V gene TRBV28 combines with J gene TRBJ1-6; D remains ambiguous. V lost 3 bases and J lost 10, with 13 bases in between. The germline V gene encodes CDR1 MDHEN and CDR2 SYDVKM. The CDR3 has 14 residues. Here the CDR3 DNA reads TGTGCCAGCAGTTTGATCGGGGTCGGATCACCCCTCCACTTT. It is translated as CASSLIGVGSPLHF.

The rearrangement uses TRBV2 and TRBJ2-5; 11 bases map to TRBD2. The V gene end was trimmed by 1 base and the J gene end by 1 base; junction bases not matched to a gene: 2. This CDR3 has 16 residues. The germline gives CDR1 SNHLY, CDR2 FYNNEI. This CDR3 is CASSEGLAGGQETQYF. The CDR3 region has the DNA TGTGCCAGCAGTGAAGGGCTAGCGGGGGGCCAAGAGACCCAGTACTTC.

This rearrangement joins TRBV28 to TRBJ2-2; 8 bases are a match to TRBD2. J gave up 7 bases and V 4 bases, and 8 bases lay outside the gene matches. The CDR3 runs to 15 residues. Per the germline V gene, CDR1 is MDHEN and CDR2 is SYDVKM. CDR3 in DNA: TGTGCCAGCAGTTCCAGCGGGAGACTTAGCGGGGAGCTGTTTTTT. This sequence encodes CASSSSGRLSGELFF.

CDR3 residues: CASSLGAESQYF. The CDR3 DNA reads TGCGCCAGCAGCTTGGGAGCCGAGTCCCAGTACTTC. The chain joins TRBV5-1 to TRBJ2-5; no clear D. V was shortened by 0 bases and J by 9 bases, with 9 bases between the two germline ends. From germline, CDR1 is SGHRS and CDR2 YFSETQ. The CDR3 totals 12 residues.

This clone came up a few times. The chain has TRBV7-8 and TRBJ2-2; the D gene is possibly TRBD2 (5 bases). The CDR3 is 14 amino acids. From germline, CDR1 is SGHVS and CDR2 FQNEAQ. V gave up 3 bases and J gave up 5 bases, with 10 bases separating them. In DNA, the CDR3 is TGTGCCAGCAGCTTCTTTTCGGGGACCGGGGAGCTGTTTTTT. Protein: CASSFFSGTGELFF.

The chain joins TRBV27 to TRBJ2-7; perhaps TRBD1 as D (6 bases). This CDR3 contains 13 residues. Trimming shortened V by 3 bases and J by 4 bases, and 10 bases separated the two germline ends. Germline-derived CDR1 and CDR2 are MNHEY and SMNVEV (reference sequence). The CDR3 sequence is CASSLGRGYEQYF. The CDR3 DNA sequence: TGTGCCAGCAGTTTGGGCAGGGGTTACGAGCAGTACTTC.